This T cell receptor (beta chain) was identified during a study of cytomegalovirus exposure and HLA in healthy donors (dated by TCRdb to 2016 to 2017). With regard to the full study: An earlier analysis of approximately 640 of the donors reported roughly 270 Gb of sequence data and 120 million or so unique TCR beta sequences from approximately 180 million T cells. HLA typing included class I and class II loci at four-digit resolution. A later genetic analysis took genome-wide SNP genotypes for about 55% of the 666 donors and used that subset as a discovery cohort. A handful of DR-DQ haplotypes were handled as single units for association and clustering because linkage in the cohort was strong. The study aimed to test whether signatures of past pathogen exposure could be identified by cataloging public T cell receptors. The study profiled the T cell repertoires of 500 to 800 subjects by immunosequencing and related them to cytomegalovirus serostatus. Typing coverage differed by locus: A, B, C, DRB1 and DQB1 were typed in about 620-640 donors, DQA1 in about 560, DPA1 in 600 to 610, and DPB1 in roughly 470. Alongside the repertoire data, information on donor age, sex, ethnicity and CMV serostatus was compiled. Across 398 genotyped donors of the cohort, an average of roughly 230,000 unique TCR beta nucleotide sequences per donor were sequenced, and roughly 20% of those sequences were non-productive. Of the approximately 400 genotyped donors, roughly 80% fell in the genetic ancestry cluster associated with self-reported Caucasian donors. In a later analysis, previously published TCR beta repertoires from more than 500 donors were re-analyzed and high-resolution HLA genotyping was added so that TCR occurrence patterns could be studied. About 320 gigabases of sequencing data and approximately 93 million unique TCR sequences were included in an early release covering several hundred HLA-typed donors. In addition to the first cohort of 650 to 750 subjects, a separate validation cohort of 120 different subjects was used. High-throughput TCR immunosequencing, statistical association of individual TCRs with disease status, and machine learning were combined to predict cytomegalovirus infection status. All discovery cohort repertoires had been generated using a single sequencing platform. In an earlier analysis of roughly 600 of the donors, high-throughput TCR beta sequencing was used to judge whether each TCR beta V gene segment behaved as functional or pseudogenic. The later analysis used no new phenotypic data to find candidate immune exposures, relying instead on TCR beta sequences and their occurrence across donors.

Summary of the overall study and its limitations: In a later analysis, the rate of TCR association differed among HLA loci, with DRB1 alleles having the most associated TCRs and HLA-C alleles having the fewest. According to a later genetic analysis, donors in an Asian-associated ancestry cluster had fewer N-insertions in productive TCRs than the approximately 670-donor mean. When HLA alleles, especially DR and DQ, strongly co-occurred, TCR associations were difficult to assign to individual alleles. Because counts were too low, about 15 rarely observed V segments, including chromosome 9 orphons, were left out of the earlier analysis of several hundred of the donors. In this cohort, only TCR beta chains were sequenced, and detectable features were limited by the absence of alpha or paired-chain data. According to a later analysis, parvovirus B19, influenza, CMV and Epstein-Barr virus appeared linked to several top co-occurrence clusters. Immune exposure information for the cohort was limited to CMV serostatus. While some public TCRs were present in many individuals, most TCR sequences turned up only very rarely across donors. In vitro tests confirmed that a few of the cytomegalovirus-associated TCR beta chains recognize cytomegalovirus antigens. Cytomegalovirus status was reported to be diagnosed by the classifier with high specificity and sensitivity in both the original and validation cohorts. A later analysis associated 15,000 or so TCR beta sequences with specific HLA alleles at a false discovery rate of 0.05. Most CMV-associated TCR beta chains appeared to be HLA-restricted in a later analysis, and the HLA associations seemed to be driven largely by CMV exposure. Presence/absence analyses assumed roughly uniform sequencing depth across donors, an assumption that may not hold. In a later genetic analysis, a missense DCLRE1C variant was associated with V-gene and J-gene trimming of TCR beta chains, and the association was replicated in an independent cohort. Because some donors lacked HLA typing at each locus, the association tests relied only on the typed subset. The authors suggested that the approach could potentially be extended to other disease states and immunological phenotypes. In a later analysis, HLA-associated TCR beta chains showed more clonal expansion and lower generation probabilities than non-associated chains that were equally common. Broadly in line with IMGT annotations, most TCR beta V segments showed up in productive rearrangements about 90% or about 30% of the time in an earlier analysis of approximately 600 of the donors. A further reported finding was that TCR beta sequences accurately predicted the HLA-A and HLA-B alleles for most subjects in the first cohort. The study gave a list of more than 150 TCR beta chains associated with cytomegalovirus. Because the 87-base-pair reads could not distinguish some IMGT-functional V segments, including TRBV6-2 and TRBV6-3, those segments were excluded. Correlated functional status among segregating V segments might reflect linkage disequilibrium, but an unknown experimental factor could not be ruled out. The sequencing pipeline was judged likely to have produced a cluster of highly shared sequence variants as a technical artifact.

As for this clone: This receptor's antigen is unknown. Per-base quality was not reported, and no clone a single base away is much larger than it.

The CDR3 measures 16 amino acids from cysteine to phenylalanine. Only the CDR3 DNA stays, 48 bases, in frame from base 1. CDR1 and CDR2 are drawn from the germline V gene: SGHVS, FQNEAQ. Cut back by 0 bases and 7 bases, the V and J ends lie 16 bases apart. Library method: the immunoSEQ multiplex PCR assay. The multiplex PCR relied on a mix of 60 forward primers for TCR Vbeta segments and 13 reverse primers for TCR Jbeta segments. The CDR3 region of rearranged TCR beta genes was amplified from genomic DNA by a multiplex PCR assay. Amplified TCR beta libraries were sequenced as 87-base-pair reads on the Illumina HiSeq System. Under the source paper's analysis protocol: In a later analysis, roughly 80 million unique TCR beta chains were counted across the 500 to 700 repertoires, and approximately 11 million of these chains were shared by at least two donors. To remove PCR and sequencing errors, raw reads were error-corrected and collapsed into unique sequences using a nearest-neighbor algorithm that merged closely related sequences. Alignment of CDR3 sequences to IMGT reference sequences was used to assign V, D and J gene segments. For a sequence to be retained, a match of at least six nucleotides to both a V gene segment and a J gene segment was required. A rearrangement counted as productive if the CDR3 had no stop codons and remained in frame with V and J, and every other rearrangement counted as non-productive. CDR3 was defined by IMGT convention, running from the second conserved V-encoded cysteine to the conserved J-encoded phenylalanine. The earlier analysis of some 550 of the donors excluded any sequence lacking an unambiguous match to a single V gene segment. An earlier analysis of 450 to 650 of the donors called V segments functional above 56.7% productive rearrangements and segregating when the between-donor standard deviation exceeded 5%. To diagnose cytomegalovirus status from the catalog of TCR beta chain sequences, a statistical classification framework was built. In a later analysis, V and J genes were assigned by comparing TCR nucleotide sequences against IMGT/GENE-DB human TR gene sequences. In a later analysis, CDR3 sequences and most-parsimonious VDJ recombination scenarios were assigned using the TCRdist pipeline. In a later analysis, each TCR beta chain was defined by its CDR3 amino acid sequence together with its V-gene family, and reads without a unique V-gene family were excluded. In a later analysis, fewer than 650 highly shared, low-generation-probability nucleotide sequences were removed to address suspected cross-contamination and a sequencing artifact. A later analysis calculated a clonal expansion index for each public chain from normalized within-repertoire ranks of inferred template counts. Generation probabilities in a later analysis came from a VDJ recombination model fitted to out-of-frame rearrangements, and those results were checked against IGoR. Hypergeometric tests were used in a later analysis to score TCR-TCR, TCR-HLA and TCR-CMV co-occurrence, with a repertoire-size bias correction applied to the TCR pairs. In a later analysis, false discovery rates were estimated by permuting HLA or CMV assignments 20 times. In a later analysis, co-occurring TCRs were grouped using DBSCAN, and TCRdist sequence similarity was added for clustering within HLA-allele-positive subsets. Repertoires with fewer than 30,000 or more than 120,000 public chains were left out of co-occurrence clustering, as were a handful of repertoires with anomalous nucleotide sharing. Held by TCRdb, this immuneACCESS table contains in-frame sequences only and omits some clones. Under half of the omission traces to an unresolved V gene where checked; the cause of the rest is unknown. V, J and clone size reflect that table, while D and trimming were determined from the DNA. The sample yields roughly 180,000 clones; approximately 85% were counted once. The top ten hold 4.8% of the sample.

In total, fewer than 750 healthy bone marrow donors made up the cohort. All cohort members were sampled while nominally healthy, although unrecorded immune exposures were likely present. The donor was CMV seropositive and belonged to the group of 270 or so seropositive cohort members. A peripheral blood sample was collected from each donor, and TCR beta sequencing was performed on peripheral blood mononuclear cells. The Qiagen DNeasy Blood Extraction Kit was used to extract genomic DNA from the blood cell samples. The V and J genes are TRBV7-8 and TRBJ1-5; the D gene is perhaps TRBD1, on 5 matching bases. This sequence was found in a girl aged 10 to 17 in good health and CMV-seropositive. Material for sequencing was PBMCs. The DNA reads TGTGCCAGCAGCTTAGCGGGCAGGGCAAGAGGCCAGCCCCAGCATTTT. Translated, this gives CASSLAGRARGQPQHF.